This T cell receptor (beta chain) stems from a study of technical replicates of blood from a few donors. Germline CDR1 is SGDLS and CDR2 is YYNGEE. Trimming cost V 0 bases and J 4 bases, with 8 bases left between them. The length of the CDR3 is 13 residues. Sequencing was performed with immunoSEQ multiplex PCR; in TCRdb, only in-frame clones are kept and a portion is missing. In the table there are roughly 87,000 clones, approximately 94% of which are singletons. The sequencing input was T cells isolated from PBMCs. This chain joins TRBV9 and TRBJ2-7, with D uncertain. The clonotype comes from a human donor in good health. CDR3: CASSVGSVYEQYF. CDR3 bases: TGTGCCAGCAGCGTAGGTTCTGTTTACGAGCAGTACTTC. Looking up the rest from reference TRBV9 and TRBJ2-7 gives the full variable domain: DSGVTQTPKHLITATGQRVTLRCSPRSGDLSVYWYQQSLDQGLQFLIQYYNGEERAKGNILERFSAQQFPDLHSELNLSSLELGDSALYFCASSVGSVYEQYFGPGTRLTVT.